These T cell receptor beta chains were read from a single sample in a study of vaccination and CD4 T cells after COVID-19. A single record per CDR3 protein comes from TCRdb applying MiXCR to the PCR reads. The profile shows 8,500 to 10,000 distinct CDR3 sequences, around three fifths of them singletons. Their antigens remain unidentified. Sequencing was carried out using CD4+ T cells from blood, cultured in vitro. The receptors shown here come from a human donor in good health. Each CDR3 is given with its conserved first and last residue. A D gene is named only where the DNA matches it firmly. Clone size is given for some rows only: seen once, a few or many times, or a class if the clone is expanded.

J | V | size | D | CDR3 | DNA
TRBJ1-1 | TRBV7-6 | . | . | CASSLRPGTNADTEAFF | TGTGCCAGCAGCTTAAGGCCGGGCACTAATGCGGACACTGAAGCTTTCTTT
TRBJ2-5 | TRBV2 | . | TRBD2 | CASSEGGGGARETQYF | TGTGCCAGCAGTGAAGGGGGCGGGGGGGCCAGAGAGACCCAGTACTTC
TRBJ2-4 | TRBV5-4 | . | TRBD1 | CASSVGQGGDIQYF | TGTGCCAGCAGCGTGGGACAGGGAGGGGACATTCAGTACTTC
TRBJ1-3 | TRBV6-1 | . | . | CASRPDRSYGNTIYF | TGTGCCAGCAGACCCGACAGGTCGTATGGAAACACCATATATTTT
TRBJ2-5 | TRBV7-6 | . | TRBD2 | CASSQGTSGNQETQYF | TGTGCCAGCAGCCAAGGGACTAGCGGTAACCAAGAGACCCAGTACTTC
TRBJ2-5 | TRBV6-2/TRBV6-3 | . | TRBD2 | CASIPGGVETQYF | TGTGCCAGCATCCCGGGAGGAGTGGAGACCCAGTACTTC
TRBJ1-1 | TRBV27 | . | . | CASSLGAGGTEAFF | TGTGCCAGCAGTTTGGGCGCCGGGGGCACTGAAGCTTTCTTT
TRBJ2-1 | TRBV4-2 | few | . | CASSQRLVYNEQFF | TGTGCCAGCAGTCAGAGACTAGTCTACAATGAGCAGTTCTTC
TRBJ1-6 | TRBV6-2/TRBV6-3 | . | . | CASSFGESGDSPLHF | TGTGCCAGCAGTTTTGGGGAATCAGGGGATTCACCCCTCCACTTT
TRBJ2-1 | TRBV15 | . | TRBD2 | CATSEAGGDNEQFF | TGTGCCACCAGCGAAGCGGGGGGGGACAATGAGCAGTTCTTC
TRBJ2-3 | TRBV24-1 | . | . | CATSDLEGLGTDTQYF | TGTGCCACCAGTGATTTGGAGGGGCTTGGCACAGATACGCAGTATTTT